Listed here are 16 T cell receptor beta chains from one sample, sequenced in a study of shared clonotypes between healthy human individuals. Sequencing used immunoSEQ multiplex PCR; TCRdb keeps in-frame clones, though not all of them. The table records about 300,000 clones, less than 85% of them present only once. The specimen was memory CD4+ T cells sorted from blood. Subset reported: CD45RA-negative fraction. The receptors here all came from a man younger than 45 in good health.

The V call is TRBV28, the J call TRBJ1-2; a weak D match, TRBD1 (5 bases). The V end was cut by 5 bases, the J end by 4 bases, with 14 bases between. Germline loops: CDR1 MDHEN, CDR2 SYDVKM. The CDR3 length is 14 residues. CDR3 DNA: TGTGCCAGCAGTCCGGGGGACGGGACCTATGGCTACACCTTC. It specifies CASSPGDGTYGYTF.

This rearrangement joins TRBV7-8 to TRBJ1-5; D remains ambiguous. Trimming took 7 bases from V and 5 from J, leaving 18 bases between them. CDR1 SGHVS and CDR2 FQNEAQ come from the germline V gene. The CDR3 has 15 residues. The CDR3 region is CASTQREGLDQPQHF. As DNA, the CDR3 is TGTGCCAGCACCCAAAGGGAGGGATTGGATCAGCCCCAGCATTTT.

This chain links TRBV6-5 with TRBJ1-5, with TRBD1 matching over 9 bases. The germline gives CDR1 MNHEY, CDR2 SVGAGI. There are 15 residues in the CDR3. Trimming removed 5 bases from V and 1 base from J; junction bases left unmatched: 3. This CDR3 reads CASSQTGGSNQPQHF. In nucleotides, the CDR3 is TGTGCCAGCAGTCAGACAGGGGGAAGCAATCAGCCCCAGCATTTT.

The rearrangement links TRBV2 to TRBJ2-7; D remains ambiguous. The CDR3 covers 12 residues. Germline values: CDR1 SNHLY, CDR2 FYNNEI. V lost 7 bases and J 1 base, leaving 8 bases between the germline ends. CDR3 protein: CASMSASYEQYF. The CDR3 DNA follows: TGTGCCAGCATGTCCGCTTCCTACGAGCAGTACTTC.

The rearrangement uses TRBV9 and TRBJ2-7; D uncertain. Germline CDR1 SGDLS, CDR2 YYNGEE. Trimming left V 0 bases short and J 4 bases short, with 14 bases between. The CDR3 has 15 residues. CDR3 protein: CASSVAPYGGYEQYF. In DNA form, the CDR3 reads TGTGCCAGCAGCGTAGCACCGTATGGCGGATACGAGCAGTACTTC. Based on the CDR3 plus reference TRBV9 and TRBJ2-7, the full variable domain is DSGVTQTPKHLITATGQRVTLRCSPRSGDLSVYWYQQSLDQGLQFLIQYYNGEERAKGNILERFSAQQFPDLHSELNLSSLELGDSALYFCASSVAPYGGYEQYFGPGTRLTVT.

This clone was detected only a few times. The chain has TRBV29-1 and TRBJ2-1, with D perhaps TRBD1 or TRBD2 (5 bases each). This CDR3 region has 17 residues. Trimming shortened V by 5 bases and J by 2 bases, and 22 bases separated the two germline ends. Germline V gene sequence: CDR1 SQVTM, CDR2 ANQGSEA. The CDR3 loop reads CSVPGQGIRDAYNEQFF. The CDR3 DNA reads TGCAGCGTTCCGGGGCAGGGCATCCGCGATGCCTACAATGAGCAGTTCTTC.

The V gene is TRBV25-1, the J gene TRBJ1-5; 8 nucleotides align to TRBD1. CDR1 is MGHDK and CDR2 is SYGVNS in the germline V gene. The V gene end was trimmed by 6 bases and the J gene end by 2 bases; junction bases not matched to a gene: 12. The CDR3 is 17 residues long. CDR3 protein: CASRAGGTDGGNQPQHF. CDR3 sequence (DNA): TGTGCCAGCAGGGCAGGGGGCACAGACGGAGGCAATCAGCCCCAGCATTTT.

This chain connects TRBV10-1 to TRBJ2-7, with unresolved D. Trimming took off 8 bases at V and 0 bases at J, with 14 bases between the two ends. This CDR3 region has 14 residues. Germline V lookup: CDR1 WNHNN, CDR2 SYGVQD (reference sequence). Here the CDR3 reads CASPTENYSYEQYF. The CDR3 DNA follows: TGCGCCAGCCCTACAGAGAACTACTCCTACGAGCAGTACTTC.

This clone was recorded only once. This chain uses TRBV5-5 with TRBJ2-7, with 8 bases identical to TRBD1. The germline V gene has CDR1 SGHKS and CDR2 YYEKEE (reference sequence). The junction had 5 bases not matched to a gene; V was cut back by 4 bases and J by 2 bases. This CDR3 region has 14 residues. The CDR3 DNA reads as TGTGCCAGCAGCCCCACGGGACAGGCCTACGAGCAGTACTTC. Protein sequence: CASSPTGQAYEQYF.

The chain combines TRBV6-1 with TRBJ2-1, with D perhaps assigned TRBD1 or TRBD2 (5 bases each). The CDR3 covers 13 residues. V lost 5 bases, J lost 9 bases, and 14 bases lay in between. The germline V gene encodes CDR1 MNHNS and CDR2 SASEGT. The CDR3 is CASSTSAGTEQFF. For the CDR3, the DNA is TGTGCCAGCAGTACCTCGGCAGGGACTGAGCAGTTCTTC.

This chain joins TRBV9 and TRBJ2-5; D is possibly TRBD1 or TRBD2 (5 bases each). The V gene's germline CDR1 is SGDLS and CDR2 YYNGEE. The length of the CDR3 is 16 residues. V lost 3 bases and J lost 2, with 17 bases in between. The CDR3 DNA reads TGTGCCAGCAGCGCCCCTCTTACCGGGACGCAAGAGACCCAGTACTTC. Translated: CASSAPLTGTQETQYF.

The chain links TRBV6-5 to TRBJ2-1; 13 bases line up with TRBD2. The CDR3 is 15 residues long. V lost 6 bases and J lost 5; bases outside the gene matches: 4. Germline V gene sequence: CDR1 MNHEY, CDR2 SVGAGI. The CDR3 spells CASSRGTSGNNEQFF. CDR3 DNA: TGTGCCAGCAGCCGTGGGACTAGCGGGAACAATGAGCAGTTCTTC.

The chain is built from TRBV19 and TRBJ2-5, with D unclear. Germline-derived CDR1 and CDR2 are LNHDA and SQIVND (reference sequence). This CDR3 has 14 amino acids. V was shortened by 1 base and J by 5 bases, with 11 bases between the two germline ends. CDR3 sequence: CASSIAGFSETQYF. The CDR3 nucleotides read TGTGCCAGTAGTATAGCAGGCTTCTCGGAGACCCAGTACTTC.

This clone was seen only a few times. The DNA of the CDR3 is TGTGCCAGCAGCCAAGCATTTGCGACTAGCGGGCGCGAGACCCAGTACTTC. This codes for CASSQAFATSGRETQYF. The V gene is TRBV4-2, the J gene TRBJ2-5, with 10 positions matching TRBD2. The CDR3 runs to 17 residues. The J segment lost 5 bases and the V segment lost 1 base, leaving 10 bases of the junction unmatched. Germline V CDR1 and CDR2: LGHNA, YNFKEQ.

Only a few counts were recorded for this clone. The genes are TRBV5-4 and TRBJ2-5; 10 bases map to TRBD2. This CDR3 comprises 16 residues. CDR1 and CDR2 from the germline V gene are SGHNT and YYREEE (reference sequence). Trimming cost V 4 bases and J 5 bases; bases outside gene matches: 11. CDR3 sequence (DNA): TGTGCCAGCAGCCAAACAGCGGGAGGGCTAGGGGAGACCCAGTACTTC. It encodes CASSQTAGGLGETQYF.

This sequence joins TRBV19 and TRBJ2-1, with TRBD2 matching 11 bases. The V segment lost 4 bases and the J segment 5 bases; nucleotides outside the gene matches: 7. CDR1 and CDR2 from the germline V gene are LNHDA and SQIVND (reference sequence). This CDR3 has 16 residues. CDR3 in DNA: TGTGCCAGTAGTAAACTTCCGGGACTAGCGGACAATGAGCAGTTCTTC. Translating it yields CASSKLPGLADNEQFF.